This is a list of T cell receptor beta chains from one sample in a study of cytomegalovirus exposure and HLA in healthy donors. Libraries were prepared by immunoSEQ multiplex PCR; TCRdb keeps only in-frame clonotypes and omits some of them. The data hold under 130,000 clones, with just under 75% observed a single time. The sequenced sample consisted of PBMCs. The receptors were gathered from a man aged 50 to 59 in good health and CMV-seropositive. Each CDR3 is given with its conserved first and last residue. D genes are given only for firm matches. Rows may omit the clone size; those that give it use once, few, many or a size class.

v_gene,abundance,j_gene,d_gene,CDR3aa,CDR3nt
TRBV13,-,TRBJ1-1,TRBD1,CASSARTGGTEAFF,TGTGCCAGCAGCGCGAGGACAGGGGGCACTGAAGCTTTCTTT
TRBV5-1,-,TRBJ2-5,TRBD2,CASSEGLAGGEETQYF,TGCGCCAGCAGCGAGGGACTAGCGGGAGGGGAAGAGACCCAGTACTTC
TRBV29-1,-,TRBJ1-2,-,CSVDPGIDYGYTF,TGCAGCGTTGACCCGGGGATAGATTATGGCTACACCTTC
TRBV7-9,-,TRBJ2-2,-,CSSSLRRTMNTGELFF,TGTTCCAGCAGCCTGCGCCGGACAATGAACACCGGGGAGCTGTTTTTT
TRBV6-7,-,TRBJ2-6,-,CASSYPRAGPNPWRANVLTF,TGTGCCAGCAGTTACCCCCGAGCAGGTCCGAACCCCTGGAGGGCCAACGTCCTGACTTTC
TRBV5-1,-,TRBJ2-2,TRBD2,CASSSGLVTGELFF,TGCGCCAGCAGCTCGGGACTAGTGACCGGGGAGCTGTTTTTT
TRBV5-8,-,TRBJ2-1,-,CASTLTGEGFF,TGTGCCAGCACCCTGACAGGAGAGGGGTTCTTC
TRBV9,-,TRBJ2-3,-,CASSEREFRTDTQYF,TGTGCCAGCAGCGAGAGGGAATTTCGCACAGATACGCAGTATTTT
TRBV5-1,-,TRBJ1-1,TRBD1,CASSLSGTANTEAFF,TGCGCCAGCAGCTTGAGTGGGACAGCGAACACTGAAGCTTTCTTT
TRBV2,-,TRBJ2-3,TRBD1,CASSEAGGALDTQYF,TGTGCCAGCAGTGAAGCAGGGGGCGCTTTGGATACGCAGTATTTT
TRBV30,-,TRBJ2-7,-,CAWRPSALRSQGEQYF,TGTGCCTGGAGGCCTAGTGCCCTACGCAGCCAAGGCGAGCAGTACTTC
TRBV27,-,TRBJ2-7,TRBD1,CASSFWDRRDEQYF,TGTGCCAGCAGTTTTTGGGACAGACGGGACGAGCAGTACTTC
TRBV18,-,TRBJ1-1,-,CASSPVKGTEAFF,TGTGCCAGCTCACCAGTCAAGGGGACTGAAGCTTTCTTT
TRBV29-1,-,TRBJ1-1,-,CSVAQANTEAFF,TGCAGCGTTGCACAGGCGAACACTGAAGCTTTCTTT
TRBV18,-,TRBJ2-7,TRBD2,CASSQSPSGYEQYF,TGTGCCAGCTCACAGAGCCCTAGCGGCTACGAGCAGTACTTC
TRBV4-2,-,TRBJ2-5,TRBD2,CASSPRIIAGARQTQYF,TGTGCCAGCAGCCCCCGAATAATAGCGGGAGCACGACAGACCCAGTACTTC
TRBV25-1,-,TRBJ1-5,TRBD1,CASSEKQGAIGQPQHF,TGTGCCAGCAGTGAGAAGCAGGGGGCGATCGGTCAGCCCCAGCATTTT
TRBV7-2,-,TRBJ1-2,TRBD1,CASSPGDSLGYTF,TGTGCCAGCAGCCCTGGGGACAGCTTGGGCTACACCTTC
TRBV9,once,TRBJ2-2,TRBD1,CASSSGTGANTGELFF,TGTGCCAGCAGCTCAGGGACAGGGGCGAACACCGGGGAGCTGTTTTTT
TRBV29-1,once,TRBJ1-1,-,CSVRTGWNTEAFF,TGCAGCGTAAGAACAGGGTGGAACACTGAAGCTTTCTTT
TRBV6-5,-,TRBJ2-2,-,CASTRGDAGELFF,TGTGCCAGCACGCGGGGCGACGCCGGGGAGCTGTTTTTT
TRBV4-1,-,TRBJ1-6,-,CASSPQDSYNSPLHF,TGCGCCAGCAGCCCCCAGGACTCCTATAATTCACCCCTCCACTTT
TRBV5-1,-,TRBJ1-2,TRBD1,CASSLQGPNYGYTF,TGCGCCAGCAGCTTACAGGGGCCTAACTATGGCTACACCTTC
TRBV5-4,-,TRBJ1-2,-,CASSASGGSDYGYTF,TGTGCCAGCAGCGCGTCCGGGGGATCGGACTATGGCTACACCTTC
TRBV5-1,-,TRBJ1-1,TRBD1,CASSSTGTVNMNTEAFF,TGCGCCAGCAGCTCGACCGGGACAGTCAACATGAACACTGAAGCTTTCTTT
TRBV12-5,once,TRBJ2-1,TRBD1,CASGDRTDRAAEQFF,TGTGCTAGTGGTGACCGGACGGACAGGGCCGCTGAGCAGTTCTTC
TRBV6-1,-,TRBJ2-5,TRBD1,CASSELFRGYETQYF,TGTGCCAGCAGTGAACTTTTCAGGGGGTATGAGACCCAGTACTTC
TRBV5-1,-,TRBJ1-2,-,CASSLGQYYGYTF,TGCGCCAGCAGCTTGGGTCAGTACTATGGCTACACCTTC